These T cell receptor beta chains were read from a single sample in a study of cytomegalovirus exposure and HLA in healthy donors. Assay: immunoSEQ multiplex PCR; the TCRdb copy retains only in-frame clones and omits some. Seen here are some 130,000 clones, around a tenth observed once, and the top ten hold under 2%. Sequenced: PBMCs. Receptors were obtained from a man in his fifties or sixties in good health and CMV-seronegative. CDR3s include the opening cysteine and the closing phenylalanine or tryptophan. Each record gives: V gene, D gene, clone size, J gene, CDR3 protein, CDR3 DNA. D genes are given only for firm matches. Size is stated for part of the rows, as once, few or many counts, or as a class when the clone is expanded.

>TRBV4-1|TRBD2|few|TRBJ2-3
CASSQGEGLVGSTTDTQYF
TGCGCCAGCAGCCAAGGGGAGGGACTAGTTGGGTCTACCACAGATACGCAGTATTTT
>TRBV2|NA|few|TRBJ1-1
CASSPTANTEAFF
TGTGCCAGCAGTCCGACAGCGAACACTGAAGCTTTCTTT
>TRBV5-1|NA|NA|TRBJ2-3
CASSQTSRTDTDTQYF
TGCGCCAGCAGCCAAACGTCCAGGACAGACACAGATACGCAGTATTTT
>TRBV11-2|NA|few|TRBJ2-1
CASSLAGSYNEQFF
TGTGCCAGCAGCTTGGCGGGCTCCTACAATGAGCAGTTCTTC
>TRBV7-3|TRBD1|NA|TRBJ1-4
CASSRKDRGELTNEKLFF
TGTGCCAGCAGTCGTAAGGACAGGGGGGAACTAACTAATGAAAAACTGTTTTTT
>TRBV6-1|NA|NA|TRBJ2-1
CASSEVGGSVIERNEQFF
TGTGCCAGCAGTGAAGTTGGGGGCTCGGTTATAGAACGGAATGAGCAGTTCTTC
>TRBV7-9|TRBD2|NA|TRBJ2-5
CASSLLSLRGKFQETPYF
TGTGCCAGCAGCTTACTTTCCCTGCGGGGGAAGTTCCAAGAGACCCCGTACTTC
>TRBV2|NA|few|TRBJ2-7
CASSEVGGASHEQYF
TGTGCCAGCAGTGAAGTTGGGGGGGCGAGTCACGAGCAGTACTTC
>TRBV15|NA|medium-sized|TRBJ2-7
CATSMNLDSSYEQYF
TGTGCCACCAGCATGAATCTGGACAGCTCCTACGAGCAGTACTTC
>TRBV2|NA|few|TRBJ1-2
CAITSGGLGGYTF
TGTGCCATCACGTCGGGGGGCCTCGGTGGCTACACCTTC
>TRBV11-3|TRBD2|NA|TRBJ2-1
CASSPLGLAGGEQFF
TGTGCCAGCAGCCCATTGGGACTAGCGGGAGGTGAGCAGTTCTTC
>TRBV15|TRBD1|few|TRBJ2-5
CATSRDRRGGQAQETQYF
TGTGCCACCAGCAGAGATCGGAGAGGGGGACAGGCCCAAGAGACCCAGTACTTC
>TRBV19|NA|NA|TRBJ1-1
CASNEELNTEAFF
TGTGCCAGTAATGAGGAACTGAACACTGAAGCTTTCTTT
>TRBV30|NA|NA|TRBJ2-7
CAWSATAHGPYEQYF
TGTGCCTGGAGTGCGACAGCCCACGGCCCCTACGAGCAGTACTTC
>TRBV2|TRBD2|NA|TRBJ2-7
CASRPLGLAGGSSYEQYF
TGTGCCAGCAGACCCCTGGGACTAGCGGGAGGTAGTTCCTACGAGCAGTACTTC
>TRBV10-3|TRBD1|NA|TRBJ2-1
CAISDTDRGKYNEQFF
TGTGCCATCAGTGATACTGACAGGGGGAAGTACAATGAGCAGTTCTTC
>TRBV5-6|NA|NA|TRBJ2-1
CASSFRLGNEQFF
TGTGCCAGCAGCTTCCGACTAGGCAATGAGCAGTTCTTC
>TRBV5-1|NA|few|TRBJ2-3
CASSSLGAGATDTQYF
TGCGCCAGCAGCTCGCTGGGGGCGGGAGCCACAGATACGCAGTATTTT
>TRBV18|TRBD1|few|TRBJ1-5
CASSPDRGNQPQHF
TGTGCCAGCTCACCTGACAGGGGAAATCAGCCCCAGCATTTT
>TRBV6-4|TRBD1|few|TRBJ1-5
CASSDSHGTGGDQPQHF
TGTGCCAGCAGTGACTCACACGGGACAGGGGGTGATCAGCCCCAGCATTTT
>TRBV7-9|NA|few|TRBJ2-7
CASSLEVGGEYF
TGTGCCAGCAGCTTAGAGGTTGGGGGCGAGTACTTC
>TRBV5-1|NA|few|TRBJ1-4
CASSPANGANEKLFF
TGCGCCAGCAGCCCGGCCAACGGGGCTAATGAAAAACTGTTTTTT
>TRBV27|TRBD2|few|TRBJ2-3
CASSQPPGAGGVTSTDTQYF
TGTGCCAGCAGTCAACCCCCCGGGGCGGGGGGGGTAACTTCCACAGATACGCAGTATTTT
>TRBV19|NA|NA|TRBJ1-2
CATRRQTYGYTF
TGTGCCACCAGGCGACAAACCTATGGCTACACCTTC
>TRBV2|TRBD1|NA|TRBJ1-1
CASSSTGLNTEAFF
TGTGCCAGCAGCTCGACAGGGTTGAACACTGAAGCTTTCTTT
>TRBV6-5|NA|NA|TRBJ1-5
CASGGGPRSNQPQHF
TGTGCCAGCGGTGGTGGTCCTCGGAGCAATCAGCCCCAGCATTTT
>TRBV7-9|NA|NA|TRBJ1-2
CASSRVIIYGYTF
TGTGCCAGCAGCCGGGTCATAATCTATGGCTACACCTTC
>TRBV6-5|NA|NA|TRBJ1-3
CASSPTRTRDTIYF
TGTGCCAGCAGCCCTACCCGGACAAGAGACACCATATATTTT
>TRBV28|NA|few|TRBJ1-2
CASSPPRRQTVSTF
TGTGCCAGCAGCCCCCCCCGGCGTCAGACAGTTTCAACCTTC
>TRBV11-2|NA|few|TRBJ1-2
CASSFDTLPYGYTF
TGTGCCAGCAGCTTTGACACCCTCCCTTATGGCTACACCTTC
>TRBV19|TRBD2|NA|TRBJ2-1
CASSIGLADYNEQFF
TGTGCCAGTAGTATAGGCCTAGCGGACTACAATGAGCAGTTCTTC
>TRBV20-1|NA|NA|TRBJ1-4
CSARGDEKLFF
TGCAGTGCTAGGGGAGATGAAAAACTGTTTTTT
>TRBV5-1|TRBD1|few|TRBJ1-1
CASLSSDRGLTEAFF
TGCGCCAGCCTCTCCTCTGACAGGGGGCTTACTGAAGCTTTCTTT
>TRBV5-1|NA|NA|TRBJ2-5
CASSFGASVTQETQYF
TGCGCCAGCAGCTTTGGGGCTAGCGTTACACAAGAGACCCAGTACTTC
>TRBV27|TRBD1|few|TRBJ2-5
CASRKTGVSKTQYF
TGTGCCAGCAGAAAGACAGGGGTTAGTAAGACCCAGTACTTC
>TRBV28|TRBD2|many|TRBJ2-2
CASSLAGANTGELFF
TGTGCCAGCAGTCTAGCGGGAGCGAACACCGGGGAGCTGTTTTTT
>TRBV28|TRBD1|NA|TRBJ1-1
CASSTPTGGKTEAFF
TGTGCCAGCAGTACTCCTACAGGGGGAAAAACTGAAGCTTTCTTT
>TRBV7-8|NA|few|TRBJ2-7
CASSSLLSAVYEQYF
TGTGCCAGCAGCTCACTGCTGAGCGCCGTTTACGAGCAGTACTTC
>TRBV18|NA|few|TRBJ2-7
CASSPRLGASYEQYF
TGTGCCAGCTCACCACGGCTGGGGGCATCCTACGAGCAGTACTTC